The 13 T cell receptor beta chains listed next were all sequenced from one sample in a study of Ad26.COV2.S vaccination and SARS-CoV-2 variants. This sample's treatment: around 19 received Ad26.COV2.S at low or high dose, single or two shots; about 5 received placebo; per-sample allocation not given. Samples were taken on day 63 after the first vaccine or placebo injection. Data came from immunoSEQ multiplex PCR; TCRdb stores just in-frame clones and leaves some out. The data show under 300,000 clones, approximately 90% seen once. Sequencing used peripheral blood, obtained in a trial of Ad26.COV2.S vaccine versus placebo. Source of these receptors: a person aged 18 to 65 who received the Ad26.COV2.S COVID-19 vaccine or a placebo.

The chain recombines TRBV7-2 with TRBJ2-2, with TRBD1 as a possible D gene (6 bases). Germline V lookup: CDR1 SGHTA, CDR2 FQGNSA. This CDR3 is built from 13 residues. Trimming left V 5 bases short and J 6 bases short, with 10 bases between. This CDR3 is CASSTRGPGELFF. The CDR3 bases are TGTGCCAGCAGCACCAGGGGACCCGGGGAGCTGTTTTTT.

The chain has TRBV14 and TRBJ2-5; weak D call: TRBD1 (5 bases). Germline V gene data show CDR1 as SGHDN and CDR2 as FVKESK. The CDR3 runs 13 residues. Trimming stripped 4 bases from V and 7 bases from J, with 13 bases between. The CDR3 loop reads CASSRGAGGTQYF. CDR3 nucleotide sequence: TGTGCCAGCAGCCGGGGCGCAGGTGGGACCCAGTACTTC.

The V and J genes are TRBV5-1 and TRBJ2-2; D possibly corresponds to TRBD2 (5 bases). The CDR3 spans 14 residues. With 0 bases removed from V and 10 bases from J, the gap between germline ends came to 13 bases. Germline lookup yields CDR1 SGHRS and CDR2 YFSETQ. For the CDR3, the DNA is TGCGCCAGCAGCTTGGGTAGCGCGACGGTGGAGCTGTTTTTT. Protein sequence: CASSLGSATVELFF.

The rearrangement uses TRBV6-5 and TRBJ1-1; D possibly corresponds to TRBD1 (5 bases). The CDR3 length is 14 residues. The V and J ends lost 2 bases and 5 bases respectively, with 12 bases between them. The germline V gene has CDR1 MNHEY and CDR2 SVGAGI. For the CDR3, the DNA is TGTGCCAGCAGTTACCAGGGACGGAAAACTGAAGCTTTCTTT. This encodes CASSYQGRKTEAFF.

The chain joins TRBV6-1 to TRBJ1-4; 10 nucleotides agree with TRBD1. The CDR3 has 16 amino acids. V lost 4 bases, J lost 10 bases, and 12 bases stayed unmatched. Germline V gives CDR1 MNHNS, CDR2 SASEGT. CDR3 sequence reads: CASSVGDRGQWGKLFF. The CDR3 nucleotides read TGTGCCAGCAGTGTCGGTGACAGGGGGCAATGGGGAAAACTGTTTTTT.

This clone was seen once. V usage is TRBV15 and J usage is TRBJ2-7, with D possibly TRBD2 on 6 matching bases. The CDR3 sequence is 16 residues long. Germline lookup yields CDR1 LNHNV and CDR2 YYDKDF (reference sequence). Trimming took 3 bases from V and 5 from J, leaving 20 bases between them. CDR3: CATSRDRDGGVDEQYF. As DNA, the CDR3 is TGTGCCACCAGCAGGGACCGGGACGGCGGGGTCGACGAGCAGTACTTC. Combining the CDR3 with reference TRBV15 and TRBJ2-7 gives the whole variable domain DAMVIQNPRYQVTQFGKPVTLSCSQTLNHNVMYWYQQKSSQAPKLLFHYYDKDFNNEADTPDNFQSRRPNTSFCFLDIRSPGLGDTAMYLCATSRDRDGGVDEQYFGPGTRLTVT.

The chain has TRBV27 and TRBJ1-1; 9 bases are shared with TRBD1. V lost 4 bases and J lost 1; bases outside the gene matches: 1. The length of the CDR3 is 14 residues. CDR1 and CDR2 from the germline V gene are MNHEY and SMNVEV (reference sequence). The CDR3 DNA is TGTGCCAGCAGTTACAGGGGGCCGAACACTGAAGCTTTCTTT. It yields the protein CASSYRGPNTEAFF.

The chain links TRBV19 to TRBJ1-2; D not resolved. There are 15 residues in the CDR3. Trimming shortened V by 3 bases and J by 8 bases, and 19 bases separated the two germline ends. Germline values: CDR1 LNHDA, CDR2 SQIVND (reference sequence). The CDR3 loop is CASSMSAGSRYGYTF. CDR3 nucleotides: TGTGCCAGTAGTATGAGTGCGGGGTCTCGATACGGCTACACCTTC.

The chain uses TRBV7-9 and TRBJ1-5; 7 bases match TRBD1. The CDR3 sequence is 17 residues long. Germline assignment: CDR1 SEHNR and CDR2 FQNEAQ (reference sequence). V shed 0 bases, J shed 3 bases, and the junction held 8 bases outside the gene matches. CDR3 nucleotide sequence: TGTGCCAGCAGCTTAGCGCGTGCAGGGGGATCCAATCAGCCCCAGCATTTT. Its protein product is CASSLARAGGSNQPQHF.

As to this clone: Other DNA sequences of this sample code for an identical CDR3. This chain connects TRBV24-1 to TRBJ1-2; D is perhaps TRBD1 (5 bases). V was cut by 1 base and J by 7 bases, with 9 bases left in between. The CDR3 is made up of 13 amino acids. Germline CDR1 reads KGHDR; CDR2 reads SFDVKD. The CDR3 reads CATSDLPGTGYTF. The DNA for the CDR3 is TGTGCCACCAGTGATTTACCTGGGACTGGCTACACCTTC.

The J gene is TRBJ2-3, the V gene TRBV21-1; TRBD2, the table's D call, was not compared with the DNA. TRBV21-1 is described as a pseudogene. The length of the CDR3 is 19 residues. The CDR3 nucleotides are TGTGCCAGCACCACTGCGCCTTCCGTACTAGCGGGAGTCGCAGATACGCAGTATTTT. Amino acids: CASTTAPSVLAGVADTQYF.

V gene TRBV5-1 combines with J gene TRBJ1-2; D ambiguous. This CDR3 is 12 amino acids long. V lost 0 bases to trimming and J lost 7 bases, with 7 bases between them. The germline CDR1 and CDR2 sequences are SGHRS and YFSETQ. This CDR3 is CASSLGFVGYTF. Here the CDR3 DNA reads TGCGCCAGCAGCTTGGGGTTCGTTGGCTACACCTTC.

The gene calls are TRBV11-2 and TRBJ1-2; 9 bases line up with TRBD1. The CDR3 consists of 14 residues. The germline gives CDR1 SGHAT, CDR2 FQNNGV. The V gene end was trimmed by 3 bases and the J gene end by 10 bases; junction bases not matched to a gene: 9. Written as DNA, the CDR3 is TGTGCCAGCAGCTTTATACAGGGGGCGTGGGACTACACCTTC. This gives the protein CASSFIQGAWDYTF.